A selection of T cell receptor beta chains follows, all from one sample in a study of T cell responses to AZD1222 COVID-19 vaccine. Clones were sequenced by immunoSEQ multiplex PCR, and TCRdb holds only the in-frame ones, with some missing. The sample holds approximately 97,000 clones, about 86% seen once. Specimen: peripheral blood, collected on day 0 of AZD1222 vaccination. The source is an adult in good health. The CDR3 runs from the conserved cysteine through the conserved F or W. The D gene is left open where the match is weak. Clone size, where shown, is once, few, many, or a class for clones that have expanded.

cdr3_nt | cdr3_aa | v_call | clone_size | cdr3_length | d_call | j_call
TGTGCCAGCAGCGTAATTGAGAACACTGAAGCTTTCTTT | CASSVIENTEAFF | TRBV9 | NA | 13 | NA | TRBJ1-1
TGTGCCAGCAGCCAAACCGGGACCCTGGAGAATTCACCCCTCCACTTT | CASSQTGTLENSPLHF | TRBV3-1/TRBV3-2 | NA | 16 | NA | TRBJ1-6
TGTGCCAGCTCACCCCCGAAGGGTGCCGGCTACACCTTC | CASSPPKGAGYTF | TRBV18 | NA | 13 | NA | TRBJ1-2
TGTGCCAGCAGCCCTTACGAAAGGGTTGGGTACGAGCAGTACTTC | CASSPYERVGYEQYF | TRBV9 | NA | 15 | NA | TRBJ2-7
TGTGCCAGCAGCCCACGGACAGGAACCTATGACTATGGCTACACCTTC | CASSPRTGTYDYGYTF | TRBV9 | NA | 16 | TRBD1 | TRBJ1-2
TGTGCCAGCAGCCAAGATTGGTGGTGCGGGAGGGTTGACTCCTACAATGAGCAGTTCTTC | CASSQDWWCGRVDSYNEQFF | TRBV3-1/TRBV3-2 | large | 20 | TRBD2 | TRBJ2-1
TGTGCCAGCAGCCGACAGGCTAACTATGGCTACACCTTC | CASSRQANYGYTF | TRBV12-3/TRBV12-4 | NA | 13 | NA | TRBJ1-2
TGTGCCAGCAGCGACCGAGTAGGGGACAACACAGATACGCAGTATTTT | CASSDRVGDNTDTQYF | TRBV9 | NA | 16 | NA | TRBJ2-3
TGTGCCAGCTCACCACGAGCGGAGGGCCTCGAGCAGTACTTC | CASSPRAEGLEQYF | TRBV18 | NA | 14 | NA | TRBJ2-7
TGTGCCAGCAGCAGTGGGCTAGCGGGGAGGAATACGCAGTATTTT | CASSSGLAGRNTQYF | TRBV11-2 | NA | 15 | TRBD2 | TRBJ2-3
TGCGCCAGCAGCTTGGACAGGGTCCCAGAGGGCAATGAGCAGTTCTTC | CASSLDRVPEGNEQFF | TRBV5-1 | NA | 16 | NA | TRBJ2-1
TGTGCCAGCAGCGTAGCAGGGGCCATGAACACTGAAGCTTTCTTT | CASSVAGAMNTEAFF | TRBV9 | NA | 15 | NA | TRBJ1-1
TGTGCCAGCAGGCCCGGGGCTGGGATCCAGCCCCAGCATTTT | CASRPGAGIQPQHF | TRBV28 | NA | 14 | NA | TRBJ1-5
TGTGCCAGTAGTCTGATTGGACAGTTACAAGAGACCCAGTACTTC | CASSLIGQLQETQYF | TRBV19 | NA | 15 | NA | TRBJ2-5
TGCGCCAGCAGTCAATCGGTGGAAAAACTGTTTTTT | CASSQSVEKLFF | TRBV23-1 | NA | 12 | NA | TRBJ1-4
TGCGCCAGCAGCCAAGATCCCTCGCCAGGGTTTAGCAATCAGCCCCAGCATTTT | CASSQDPSPGFSNQPQHF | TRBV4-1 | NA | 18 | NA | TRBJ1-5
TGTGCCAGTACCTCCCGACTAGCGGGGCCCTACAATGAGCAGTTCTTC | CASTSRLAGPYNEQFF | TRBV19 | NA | 16 | TRBD2 | TRBJ2-1
TGTGCCAGCAGGGGACGAGATACGCAGTATTTT | CASRGRDTQYF | TRBV12-3/TRBV12-4 | NA | 11 | NA | TRBJ2-3
TGTGCCAGCAGTGAAAGTCGGACAGGGGAGGTTTACTATGGCTACACCTTC | CASSESRTGEVYYGYTF | TRBV2 | NA | 17 | TRBD1 | TRBJ1-2
TGCGCCAGCAGCCTGGGACAGGGGTTTACAGATACGCAGTATTTT | CASSLGQGFTDTQYF | TRBV5-1 | few | 15 | TRBD1 | TRBJ2-3
TGTGCCAGTAGTATAGATCATGGGGACTTGGGTTCACCCCTCCACTTT | CASSIDHGDLGSPLHF | TRBV19 | NA | 16 | NA | TRBJ1-6
TGTGCCAGCAGTAGGACAGGGACTGAAGCTTTCTTT | CASSRTGTEAFF | TRBV6-2/TRBV6-3 | NA | 12 | TRBD1 | TRBJ1-1
TGTGCCAGCAGCCCCGTCCGACAGGGCAATGAAAAACTGTTTTTT | CASSPVRQGNEKLFF | TRBV6-2/TRBV6-3 | NA | 15 | TRBD1 | TRBJ1-4
TGTGCCAGCAGCGGAATGGGGGGCGACTATGGCTACACCTTC | CASSGMGGDYGYTF | TRBV7-9 | NA | 14 | NA | TRBJ1-2
TGTGCCAGCAGTCCCACAGGGTTGAACACTGAAGCTTTCTTT | CASSPTGLNTEAFF | TRBV28 | NA | 14 | NA | TRBJ1-1
TGTGCCAGCAGCGTGAGGACAGGGGCGATAGGCGGGGAGCTGTTTTTT | CASSVRTGAIGGELFF | TRBV9 | NA | 16 | TRBD1 | TRBJ2-2
TGTGCCAGCAGTTTGGGGATGCTGGGCGCTAACTATGGCTACACCTTC | CASSLGMLGANYGYTF | TRBV28 | NA | 16 | NA | TRBJ1-2
TGTGCCAGCAGCGTAGGAGGGCTGAACACCGGGGAGCTGTTTTTT | CASSVGGLNTGELFF | TRBV9 | NA | 15 | NA | TRBJ2-2
TGTGCCAGCAAGCCGGGACTAGCACTGAATACGCAGTATTTT | CASKPGLALNTQYF | TRBV6-5 | NA | 14 | TRBD2 | TRBJ2-3
TGCGCCAGCAGTGGACAGGGGTTTAATGAAAAACTGTTTTTT | CASSGQGFNEKLFF | TRBV5-1 | NA | 14 | TRBD1 | TRBJ1-4